Below are 16 T cell receptor beta chains sequenced from a single sample in a study of T cell changes during pregnancy in multiple sclerosis. TCRdb's table, derived via immunoSEQ multiplex PCR, lists solely in-frame clones and lacks some. The sample lists some 100,000 clones; roughly 92% were seen once. The sequenced sample was peripheral blood, obtained in the second trimester of pregnancy. These receptor sequences come from a female donor with multiple sclerosis, enrolled in a pregnancy study.

A note on this clone: Without the conserved terminal phenylalanine or tryptophan, this CDR3 likely stems from a read error. The DNA is omitted, as the CDR3 cannot be located on it reliably, and the CDR3 follows TCRdb's listing. The rearrangement uses TRBV9 and TRBJ1-3; TRBD1 was called by the table and not checked on the DNA. The CDR3 has 12 amino acids, counting both end residues. The germline gives CDR1 SGDLS, CDR2 YYNGEE. The chain's CDR3 is CASSAGTGGIVV.

The J gene is TRBJ2-7, the V gene TRBV5-6; no clear D gene. Germline CDR1 reads SGHDT; CDR2 reads YYEEEE. The CDR3 loop spans 11 amino acids. Trimming stripped 2 bases from V and 7 bases from J, with 7 bases between. The CDR3 nucleotides read TGTGCCAGCAGCTTTACGAGGGAGCAGTACTTC. Encoded protein: CASSFTREQYF.

The rearrangement links TRBV29-1 to TRBJ2-7; 8 bases align to TRBD2. Trimming at V came to 6 bases and at J to 5 bases, leaving 6 bases not matched to a gene. Germline assignment: CDR1 SQVTM and CDR2 ANQGSEA. The CDR3 runs to 12 residues. This CDR3 is CSVPGGGDEQYF. In nucleotides, the CDR3 is TGCAGCGTGCCCGGGGGGGGAGACGAGCAGTACTTC.

This chain uses TRBV7-3 with TRBJ1-2, with D tentatively TRBD1 (6 bases). The germline gives CDR1 SGHTA, CDR2 FQGTGA. The V end was cut by 0 bases, the J end by 6 bases, with 14 bases between. CDR3 length: 15 amino acids. The CDR3 nucleotides read TGTGCCAGCAGCTTAACTGGAGACAGGAACCATGGCTACACCTTC. This gives the protein CASSLTGDRNHGYTF.

As to this clone: The sample has other DNA sequences that encode this CDR3 too. The V call is TRBV19, the J call TRBJ1-4, with a weak D call TRBD1 (6 bases). The germline gives CDR1 LNHDA, CDR2 SQIVND (reference sequence). The CDR3 has 15 residues. V lost 3 bases and J lost 0, with 8 bases in between. The CDR3: CASSMAGATNEKLFF. The CDR3 DNA follows: TGTGCCAGTAGTATGGCAGGGGCAACTAATGAAAAACTGTTTTTT.

The chain employs TRBV5-4 and TRBJ1-1; D is undetermined. With 4 bases removed from V and 0 bases from J, the gap between germline ends came to 16 bases. This CDR3 spans 16 amino acids. Per the germline V gene, CDR1 is SGHNT and CDR2 is YYREEE (reference sequence). CDR3 nucleotide sequence: TGTGCCAGCAGCCATCAGCTCGGGGTGATGAACACTGAAGCTTTCTTT. Its translation is CASSHQLGVMNTEAFF.

This rearrangement joins TRBV30 to TRBJ2-2; D ambiguous. This CDR3 contains 12 residues. The V end was cut by 2 bases, the J end by 3 bases, with 4 bases between. The germline V gene encodes CDR1 GTSNPN and CDR2 SVGIG (reference sequence). This chain's CDR3 is CAWSWHTGELFF. CDR3 sequence (DNA): TGTGCCTGGAGTTGGCACACCGGGGAGCTGTTTTTT. Using reference TRBV30 and TRBJ2-2 for the parts outside the CDR3, the full variable domain is SQTIHQWPATLVQPVGSPLSLECTVEGTSNPNLYWYRQAAGRGLQLLFYSVGIGQISSEVPQNLSASRPQDRQFILSSKKLLLSDSGFYLCAWSWHTGELFFGEGSRLTVL.

The CDR3 spells CASSPQDRSYEQYF. In DNA form, the CDR3 reads TGTGCCAGCTCACCCCAGGACAGGAGCTACGAGCAGTACTTC. V and J are TRBV18 and TRBJ2-7; 7 positions match TRBD1. This CDR3 comprises 14 residues. Germline-derived CDR1 and CDR2 are KGHSH and LQKENI. The J segment lost 3 bases and the V segment lost 3 bases, leaving 5 bases of the junction unmatched.

The genes are TRBV9 and TRBJ2-1; D unclear. The ends were cut back, 3 bases at V and 0 bases at J, with 10 bases in the middle. Germline V gene lookup returns CDR1 SGDLS and CDR2 YYNGEE. CDR3 length: 15 amino acids. The CDR3: CASSATESSYNEQFF. The CDR3 DNA is TGTGCCAGCAGCGCAACAGAGTCCTCCTACAATGAGCAGTTCTTC.

The chain employs TRBV14 and TRBJ2-7; D not resolved. Germline lookup yields CDR1 SGHDN and CDR2 FVKESK. The CDR3 runs to 14 residues. The V gene lost 2 bases and the J gene lost 2 bases, with 10 bases spanning the gap. The CDR3 DNA reads as TGTGCCAGCAGCCAAAGACTTCTAACCTACGAGCAGTACTTC. This codes for CASSQRLLTYEQYF.

The chain employs TRBV7-6 and TRBJ1-6; tentative D call: TRBD1 (5 bases). The CDR3 runs 17 residues. The germline V gene encodes CDR1 SGHVS and CDR2 FNYEAQ. V shed 5 bases and J shed 1 base, with 15 bases lying between them. The chain's CDR3 is CASSLGGGRSYNSPLHF. CDR3 sequence (DNA): TGTGCCAGCAGCCTGGGGGGGGGACGATCCTATAATTCACCCCTCCACTTT.

This clone occurred a few times. In DNA form, the CDR3 reads TGTGCCAGCAGCTTAGGAAACAGCCGGGAGGCTTTCTTT. Translation: CASSLGNSREAFF. V is TRBV11-1 and J is TRBJ1-1; D gene uncertain. The CDR3 has 13 residues. Between the trimmed V and J ends, which lost 1 base and 11 bases, there was a span of 14 bases. Germline CDR1 reads SGHAT; CDR2 reads FQDESV (reference sequence). Filled out from reference TRBV11-1 and TRBJ1-1, the complete variable domain reads EAEVAQSPRYKITEKSQAVAFWCDPISGHATLYWYRQILGQGPELLVQFQDESVVDDSQLPKDRFSAERLKGVDSTLKIQPAELGDSAMYLCASSLGNSREAFFGQGTRLTVV.

The chain recombines TRBV27 with TRBJ2-3; D may be TRBD2 (5 bases). V lost 8 bases, J lost 2 bases, and 26 bases lay in between. The CDR3 is made up of 18 amino acids. In germline, CDR1 is MNHEY, CDR2 SMNVEV (reference sequence). CDR3 in amino acids: CASRLRSGNTRHTDTQYF. DNA for the CDR3: TGTGCCAGCCGGCTCCGGTCGGGGAACACCCGCCACACAGATACGCAGTATTTT.

The gene calls are TRBV19 and TRBJ1-1; possibly TRBD1 for D (6 bases). V lost 4 bases and J lost 4, with 13 bases in between. The germline gives CDR1 LNHDA, CDR2 SQIVND (reference sequence). CDR3 length equals 14 residues. As DNA, the CDR3 is TGTGCCAGTAGTACCACAGGGACCGGCACTGAAGCTTTCTTT. Its translation: CASSTTGTGTEAFF.

The chain uses TRBV6-6 and TRBJ2-7, with TRBD2 identical over 10 bases. Germline CDR1 reads MNHNY; CDR2 reads SVGAGI (reference sequence). Germline trimming cut 2 bases from V and 4 bases from J; bases unmatched to any gene: 2. The CDR3 runs to 14 residues. The CDR3 region is CASSYQTSGYEQYF. The CDR3 DNA follows: TGTGCCAGCAGTTACCAGACTAGCGGGTACGAGCAGTACTTC.

The J gene is TRBJ2-7, the V gene TRBV7-3, with 7 bases that match TRBD1. This CDR3 comprises 15 residues. After removal of 1 base from V and 0 bases from J, the junction contained 3 bases not matched to a gene. Germline assignment: CDR1 SGHTA and CDR2 FQGTGA. The CDR3 DNA sequence: TGTGCCAGCAGCTTAAACAGGGGCAGCTCCTACGAGCAGTACTTC. Translated, it gives CASSLNRGSSYEQYF.